These 27 T cell receptor beta chains originate from one sample sequenced in a study of CD8 T cells in cerebrospinal fluid in Alzheimer's disease. TCRdb reprocessed the 10x single-cell sequencing reads and reports one entry per CDR3 protein, with no DNA. This sample's table reports 680 or so distinct CDR3 sequences. The material sequenced was cerebrospinal fluid. Receptors were obtained from a human donor in good health.

This clonotype registers large (0.1 to 1%) by frequency. The chain couples TRBV6-5 to TRBJ2-7; TCRdb returns TRBD1, unconfirmable since there is no DNA. Per germline, CDR1 MNHEY and CDR2 SVGAGI. The CDR3 has 14 amino acids. The CDR3 spells CASRGALNPHEQYF.

This clonotype is called medium-sized based on its frequency. This rearrangement joins TRBV30 to TRBJ2-7. Germline CDR1 and CDR2: GTSNPN and SVGIG (reference sequence). This CDR3 comprises 11 residues. The CDR3 region is CAWSTKYEQYF.

Judged by frequency, this clonotype is medium-sized (0.01 to 0.1%). The gene calls are TRBV30 and TRBJ2-1. The CDR3 runs to 11 residues. The germline V gene encodes CDR1 GTSNPN and CDR2 SVGIG (reference sequence). The CDR3 sequence is CARTWGYEQFF.

In terms of frequency, this clonotype is medium-sized (0.01 to 0.1%). CDR3 in amino acids: CASSVSLQGHAFF. The gene calls are TRBV6-4 and TRBJ1-1; TCRdb indicates TRBD1, and absent DNA this call remains unverified. CDR1 and CDR2 from the germline V gene are MRHNA and SNTAGT. There are 13 residues in the CDR3.

The chain combines TRBV5-1 with TRBJ2-3; without DNA, the TCRdb call of TRBD2 cannot be checked. Germline loops: CDR1 SGHRS, CDR2 YFSETQ. CDR3 length: 14 residues. Here the CDR3 reads CASEIAGGSDTQYF.

This chain links TRBV23-1 with TRBJ1-5. TRBV23-1 is annotated as an ORF whose role is uncertain. CDR3 size: 14 residues. The CDR3 is CASSRKRNSQPQHF.

According to its frequency, this clonotype is medium-sized. The chain carries TRBV4-2 and TRBJ2-7. The CDR3 length is 15 residues. Germline CDR1 LGHNA, CDR2 YNFKEQ. CDR3 amino acids: CASSQGRVLSYEQYF.

This clonotype is deemed medium-sized by its frequency. The chain is built from TRBV5-1 and TRBJ2-5; TCRdb's D gene call, TRBD2, goes unchecked for lack of DNA. The germline V gene has CDR1 SGHRS and CDR2 YFSETQ. The CDR3 contains 16 residues. CDR3 residues: CASSISPGGLQETQYF. Variable domain in full (rest from reference TRBV5-1 and TRBJ2-5): KAGVTQTPRYLIKTRGQQVTLSCSPISGHRSVSWYQQTPGQGLQFLFEYFSETQRNKGNFPGRFSGRQFSNSRSEMNVSTLELGDSALYLCASSISPGGLQETQYFGPGTRLLVL.

In terms of frequency, this clonotype is large. The chain employs TRBV12-3 or TRBV12-4 and TRBJ2-1. This CDR3 has 15 residues. The chain's CDR3 is CASSPKTLGYNEQFF.

In terms of frequency, this clonotype is medium-sized (0.01 to 0.1%). The gene calls are TRBV10-3 and TRBJ2-7; absent DNA, TCRdb's TRBD1 call cannot be checked. Germline V CDR1 and CDR2: ENHRY, SYGVKD. The CDR3 length is 16 residues. The CDR3 here is CAIRADRARGDYEQYF.

In terms of frequency, this clonotype is medium-sized. The chain uses TRBV3-1 and TRBJ1-1. Germline V CDR1 and CDR2: LGHDT, YNNKEL (reference sequence). The CDR3 is 14 amino acids. CDR3: CASSQDDRSTEAFF.

Frequency places this clonotype as medium-sized. The genes are TRBV12-3 or TRBV12-4 and TRBJ2-1. The CDR3 is 14 residues long. The CDR3 here is CASSFLTSYNEQFF.

This clonotype is classed as medium-sized (0.01 to 0.1%) by frequency. This chain uses TRBV27 with TRBJ2-2; TCRdb returns TRBD2, unconfirmable since there is no DNA. This CDR3 region has 15 residues. Germline V gene lookup returns CDR1 MNHEY and CDR2 SMNVEV (reference sequence). The CDR3 spells CASRRGLAGTGELFF.

This clonotype is classed as medium-sized (0.01 to 0.1%) by frequency. This chain connects TRBV7-9 to TRBJ1-4; TCRdb names TRBD1, which stays unverified in the absence of DNA. The CDR3 spans 17 residues. Germline V CDR1 and CDR2: SEHNR, FQNEAQ (reference sequence). CDR3 sequence: CASSLQGPGFGREKLFF. The full variable domain, in which reference TRBV7-9 and TRBJ1-4 provide the parts outside the CDR3, is DTGVSQNPRHKITKRGQNVTFRCDPISEHNRLYWYRQTLGQGPEFLTYFQNEAQLEKSRLLSDRFSAERPKGSFSTLEIQRTEQGDSAMYLCASSLQGPGFGREKLFFGSGTQLSVL.

The J gene is TRBJ2-3, the V gene TRBV25-1. The CDR3 loop spans 15 amino acids. CDR1 and CDR2 from the germline V gene are MGHDK and SYGVNS. The CDR3 here is CASSESYSRTDTQYF.

By frequency, this clonotype registers medium-sized. The chain joins TRBV4-1 to TRBJ2-7; the TCRdb call, TRBD1, lacks DNA for checking. Per the germline V gene, CDR1 is MGHRA and CDR2 is YSYEKL. CDR3 length: 15 residues. CDR3 residues: CASSQDWGISYEQYF.

Judged by frequency, this clonotype is large. The rearrangement uses TRBV18 and TRBJ1-5; TCRdb's assignment of TRBD1 cannot be checked, as there is no DNA. The CDR3 totals 18 residues. Germline CDR1 and CDR2: KGHSH and LQKENI. CDR3 amino acids: CASSPKPPDRARNQPQHF.

This clonotype registers medium-sized by frequency. The V and J genes are TRBV30 and TRBJ1-2; TCRdb proposes TRBD1, but this gene call is untestable without DNA. Germline lookup yields CDR1 GTSNPN and CDR2 SVGIG (reference sequence). The CDR3 runs 14 residues. CDR3 region: CAWSSRTGRSGYTF.

Frequency places this clonotype as large. The chain carries TRBV14 and TRBJ1-2; the TCRdb D gene call, TRBD1, has no DNA to confirm it. The CDR3 is 17 amino acids. Germline CDR1 is SGHDN and CDR2 is FVKESK. CDR3: CASSQAETGVRAGGYTF.

Its frequency marks this clonotype as medium-sized. The rearrangement links TRBV9 to TRBJ1-3; the TCRdb D gene call, TRBD1, has no DNA to confirm it. CDR1 and CDR2 from the germline V gene are SGDLS and YYNGEE. This CDR3 is built from 14 residues. The CDR3 protein is CASKQGAIGNTIYF. Full variable domain (missing parts from reference TRBV9 and TRBJ1-3): DSGVTQTPKHLITATGQRVTLRCSPRSGDLSVYWYQQSLDQGLQFLIQYYNGEERAKGNILERFSAQQFPDLHSELNLSSLELGDSALYFCASKQGAIGNTIYFGEGSWLTVV.

In terms of frequency, this clonotype is medium-sized. This chain's CDR3 is CAIADSSGANVLTF. This chain links TRBV10-3 with TRBJ2-6. The CDR3 is 14 amino acids. Germline lookup yields CDR1 ENHRY and CDR2 SYGVKD.

The chain uses TRBV5-1 and TRBJ2-5; there is no DNA to check the TCRdb D call of TRBD1. The germline CDR1 and CDR2 sequences are SGHRS and YFSETQ. The CDR3 contains 12 residues. The CDR3: CASLRGQETQYF.

This clonotype is called medium-sized (0.01 to 0.1%) based on its frequency. V usage is TRBV20-1 and J usage is TRBJ2-1. This CDR3 contains 13 residues. In germline, CDR1 is DFQATT, CDR2 SNEGSKA (reference sequence). CDR3: CSAERGSYNEQFF.

According to its frequency, this clonotype is medium-sized (0.01 to 0.1%). The V and J genes are TRBV6-1 and TRBJ1-1; TCRdb lists TRBD1, though no DNA is available to test this call. Germline V gene sequence: CDR1 MNHNS, CDR2 SASEGT. The CDR3 contains 14 residues. Here the CDR3 reads CASSGGQSGTEAFF.

Considering frequency, this clonotype is medium-sized. The genes are TRBV5-4 and TRBJ1-2; lacking DNA, the TRBD1 call made by TCRdb goes unchecked. The CDR3 has 12 residues. Germline V lookup: CDR1 SGHNT, CDR2 YYREEE (reference sequence). CDR3 amino acids: CASSLGDYGYTF.

In terms of frequency, this clonotype is medium-sized. The chain has TRBV21-1 and TRBJ1-2; TCRdb reports TRBD1, a call that lacks DNA to check it against. TRBV21-1 is classified as a pseudogene. CDR3 size: 16 residues. The CDR3: CASSKGSLRDRDGYTF.

This chain's CDR3 is CAWTPSRTHRVYNSPLHF. This chain joins TRBV30 and TRBJ1-6. CDR1 is GTSNPN, CDR2 SVGIG, per germline (reference sequence). The CDR3 spans 18 residues.